The next 26 T cell receptor beta chains were all read from a single sample in a study of CD8 T cells in Susac syndrome. RNA totalling roughly 0.45 to 1 ug underwent reverse transcription with random hexamers. TCRdb redid the calling of the immunoSEQ multiplex PCR reads with MiXCR, one entry per CDR3 protein. The profile shows about 430,000 distinct CDR3 sequences, around 85% of them singletons. The specimen was CD8+ T cells from PBMCs. Receptors originate from a human donor with multiple sclerosis.

DNA for the CDR3: TGTGCCAGCAGCTTATGGGGACGTGAGGCAACAGATACGCAGTATTTT. Translating gives CASSLWGREATDTQYF. The chain is built from TRBV7-9 and TRBJ2-3; D is perhaps TRBD1 or TRBD2 (5 bases each). Trimming left V 2 bases short and J 3 bases short, with 15 bases between. Germline-derived CDR1 and CDR2 are SEHNR and FQNEAQ (reference sequence). The CDR3 spans 16 residues.

The table lists this clonotype with a count of one. The missing conserved phenylalanine or tryptophan at the end of this CDR3 makes a read error likely. The chain employs TRBV4-1 and TRBJ1-1; 7 bases agree with TRBD1. After removal of 4 bases from V and 1 base from J, the junction contained 6 bases not matched to a gene. Per germline, CDR1 MGHRA and CDR2 YSYEKL. CDR3 length equals 15 residues. The CDR3 reads CASSPVTGTNTEAFV. The CDR3 DNA follows: TGCGCCAGCAGCCCCGTGACAGGGACGAACACTGAAGCTTTCGTT.

The chain recombines TRBV12-3 or TRBV12-4 with TRBJ2-2, with no clear D. This CDR3 has 15 residues. Deletions cut 1 base from V and 4 bases from J, with 10 bases between. The CDR3 is CASSLETWTTGELFF. The CDR3 bases are TGTGCCAGCAGTTTAGAGACCTGGACCACCGGGGAGCTGTTTTTT.

The CDR3: CAISGGQTDTGELFF. CDR3 nucleotide sequence: TGTGCCATCAGTGGGGGTCAAACGGACACCGGGGAGCTGTTTTTT. The rearrangement joins TRBV10-3 to TRBJ2-2; D is unclear. This CDR3 is 15 amino acids long. Between the trimmed V and J ends, which lost 4 bases and 3 bases, there was a span of 12 bases. CDR1 and CDR2 from the germline V gene are ENHRY and SYGVKD.

This clonotype was counted a few times. The gene calls are TRBV4-1 and TRBJ2-1; the match to TRBD2 covers 7 bases. Germline trimming cut 1 base from V and 9 bases from J; bases unmatched to any gene: 9. CDR3 size: 15 residues. Germline values: CDR1 MGHRA, CDR2 YSYEKL. CDR3 DNA sequence: TGCGCCAGCAGCCAAGGATCCGATGGGGGGGTTGAGCAGTTCTTC. Its translation is CASSQGSDGGVEQFF.

This clonotype has a single count. The chain recombines TRBV10-3 with TRBJ1-2, with 7 bases lining up with TRBD1. J was trimmed by 8 bases and V by 3 bases; bases with no gene match: 6. The V gene's germline CDR1 is ENHRY and CDR2 SYGVKD. This CDR3 comprises 13 residues. CDR3 sequence (DNA): TGTGCCATCAGTGACAGGGACAGTTACGGCTACACCTTC. Protein product: CAISDRDSYGYTF.

This clonotype was seen only a few times. V is TRBV6-5 and J is TRBJ2-7; possible D gene TRBD1, 5 bases. Germline CDR1 is MNHEY and CDR2 is SVGAGI. The CDR3 sequence is 16 residues long. Deletions cut 7 bases from V and 0 bases from J, with 19 bases between. CDR3 sequence: CASTLVGASSSYEQYF. DNA of the CDR3: TGTGCCAGCACGTTGGTTGGGGCATCCAGCTCCTACGAGCAGTACTTC.

This clonotype was seen a handful of times. V is TRBV5-1 and J is TRBJ1-4; the match to TRBD1 covers 7 bases. The J segment lost 4 bases and the V segment lost 4 bases, leaving 7 bases of the junction unmatched. The CDR3 spans 15 residues. Germline CDR1 SGHRS, CDR2 YFSETQ. For the CDR3, the DNA is TGCGCCAGCAGCGACGGGACAGCGGATAATGAAAAACTGTTTTTT. The encoded protein is CASSDGTADNEKLFF.

The chain combines TRBV19 with TRBJ2-7; TRBD1 matches 7 bases. The CDR3 sequence is 14 residues long. Germline trimming cut 5 bases from V and 4 bases from J; bases unmatched to any gene: 8. CDR1 and CDR2 from the germline V gene are LNHDA and SQIVND (reference sequence). CDR3 in amino acids: CASSPTTGQYEQYF. The CDR3 DNA reads as TGTGCCAGTAGTCCGACGACAGGGCAGTACGAGCAGTACTTC.

V and J are TRBV19 and TRBJ2-2; unclear D gene. CDR3 size: 11 residues. Looked up from germline, CDR1 is LNHDA and CDR2 is SQIVND (reference sequence). V lost 10 bases to trimming and J lost 0 bases, with 3 bases between them. Here the CDR3 reads CAKPNTGELFF. CDR3 coding DNA: TGTGCCAAACCGAACACCGGGGAGCTGTTTTTT.

This chain joins TRBV25-1 and TRBJ2-6; 10 nucleotides match TRBD1. The CDR3 length is 20 residues. V was pared by 3 bases and J by 0 bases, with 11 bases of the junction left unmatched. Germline V gene lookup returns CDR1 MGHDK and CDR2 SYGVNS. CDR3 bases: TGTGCCAGCAGTGATTCAGTACTAGGACAGGGGGGCTCTGGGGCCAACGTCCTGACTTTC. Its protein product is CASSDSVLGQGGSGANVLTF.

The chain uses TRBV4-1 and TRBJ1-1, with 11 bases that match TRBD1. The CDR3 length is 16 residues. Germline CDR1 is MGHRA and CDR2 is YSYEKL. Trimming at V came to 2 bases and at J to 4 bases, leaving 6 bases not matched to a gene. For the CDR3, the DNA is TGCGCCAGCAGCCAATTACCCGGGACAGGGGGCACTGAAGCTTTCTTT. Protein: CASSQLPGTGGTEAFF.

The V and J genes are TRBV27 and TRBJ2-7; D is possibly TRBD1 (5 bases). In germline, CDR1 is MNHEY, CDR2 SMNVEV (reference sequence). There are 12 residues in the CDR3. Trimming left V 5 bases short and J 9 bases short, with 14 bases between. The CDR3 sequence: CASSLGWGVQYF. The CDR3 DNA reads TGTGCCAGCAGTCTGGGTTGGGGCGTGCAGTACTTC.

The chain couples TRBV6-1 to TRBJ1-5; unclear D gene. Trimming stripped 3 bases from V and 6 bases from J, with 6 bases between. Looked up from germline, CDR1 is MNHNS and CDR2 is SASEGT. This CDR3 is built from 12 residues. The CDR3 loop reads CASSDEGQPQHF. The CDR3 bases are TGTGCCAGCAGTGACGAAGGTCAGCCCCAGCATTTT.

J is TRBJ1-1 and V is TRBV29-1; D not certain. This CDR3 has 14 amino acids. Trimming removed 0 bases at V and 8 bases at J, with 16 bases between. The germline gives CDR1 SQVTM, CDR2 ANQGSEA. The CDR3 region has the DNA TGCAGCGTTGAAGATGCGCGCCGGGAGGTGGAAGCTTTCTTT. Its translation is CSVEDARREVEAFF. The full variable domain, rest sourced from reference TRBV29-1 and TRBJ1-1, is SAVISQKPSRDICQRGTSLTIQCQVDSQVTMMFWYRQQPGQSLTLIATANQGSEATYESGFVIDKFPISRPNLTFSTLTVSNMSPEDSSIYLCSVEDARREVEAFFGQGTRLTVV.

This sequence joins TRBV5-1 and TRBJ2-7; TRBD1 aligns across 8 bases. Germline V gene sequence: CDR1 SGHRS, CDR2 YFSETQ. The V gene end was trimmed by 3 bases and the J gene end by 2 bases; junction bases not matched to a gene: 7. CDR3 length equals 15 residues. The CDR3 reads CASSSPGTGTYEQYF. The CDR3 coding sequence is TGCGCCAGCAGCTCACCCGGGACAGGTACCTACGAGCAGTACTTC.

This sequence joins TRBV4-1 and TRBJ1-2, with D uncertain. Germline V lookup: CDR1 MGHRA, CDR2 YSYEKL. Trimming removed 4 bases at V and 10 bases at J, with 16 bases between. This CDR3 spans 13 amino acids. CDR3 in amino acids: CASSRVSWNDYTF. The CDR3 bases are TGCGCCAGCAGCCGAGTAAGTTGGAATGACTACACCTTC.

The chain couples TRBV10-1 to TRBJ2-7, with D tentatively TRBD2 (5 bases). V lost 10 bases to trimming and J lost 5 bases, with 21 bases between them. The V gene's germline CDR1 is WNHNN and CDR2 SYGVQD (reference sequence). The CDR3 has 14 residues. CDR3 amino acids: CATGDYKVGNEQYF. The CDR3 nucleotides are TGCGCCACCGGGGATTATAAGGTGGGGAACGAGCAGTACTTC.

V and J are TRBV6-1 and TRBJ1-5, with a tentative D call TRBD1 (6 bases). V shed 7 bases and J shed 2 bases, with 18 bases lying between them. The CDR3 is 16 amino acids. CDR1 MNHNS and CDR2 SASEGT come from the germline V gene. CDR3: CASITWASGGNQPQHF. DNA for the CDR3: TGTGCCAGCATCACCTGGGCGTCAGGGGGCAATCAGCCCCAGCATTTT.

This chain joins TRBV25-1 and TRBJ2-5; no reliable D call. This CDR3 region has 14 residues. Trimming pared 3 bases from V and 2 bases from J, leaving 10 bases between. Germline V gives CDR1 MGHDK, CDR2 SYGVNS. The CDR3 loop is CASSEVDGQETQYF. The DNA for the CDR3 is TGTGCCAGCAGTGAGGTGGACGGGCAAGAGACCCAGTACTTC.

The CDR3 sequence is CASSQEQVFIYGYTF. The CDR3 DNA reads TGCGCCAGCAGCCAGGAGCAGGTCTTTATCTATGGCTACACCTTC. The V and J genes are TRBV4-1 and TRBJ1-2, with D hard to call. Germline loops: CDR1 MGHRA, CDR2 YSYEKL. The CDR3 is 15 amino acids. V was shortened by 3 bases and J by 4 bases, with 15 bases between the two germline ends.

This clonotype was detected a few times. This rearrangement joins TRBV27 to TRBJ2-1; 12 nucleotides agree with TRBD2. V lost 9 bases, J lost 4 bases, and 1 base stayed unmatched. The CDR3 has 13 residues. Germline-derived CDR1 and CDR2 are MNHEY and SMNVEV (reference sequence). The CDR3 nucleotides read TGTGCCAGTGGACTAGCGGGGTACAATGAGCAGTTCTTC. It is translated as CASGLAGYNEQFF.

This clonotype was observed a few times. The chain uses TRBV7-6 and TRBJ2-5; maybe TRBD1 (6 bases). CDR3 size: 14 residues. Germline lookup yields CDR1 SGHVS and CDR2 FNYEAQ. V dropped 6 bases and J dropped 0 bases, with 11 bases sitting between them. This CDR3 is CASSYTGNQETQYF. The CDR3 DNA sequence: TGTGCCAGCAGTTATACAGGGAACCAAGAGACCCAGTACTTC.

The chain's CDR3 is CASSLRWTGSSYEQYF. The DNA for the CDR3 is TGTGCCAGCAGTTTACGTTGGACAGGGAGTTCCTACGAGCAGTACTTC. This rearrangement joins TRBV12-3 or TRBV12-4 to TRBJ2-7; 8 bases match TRBD1. The CDR3 loop spans 16 amino acids. V lost 2 bases and J lost 1; bases outside the gene matches: 7.

The J gene is TRBJ2-7, the V gene TRBV5-1; 9 nucleotides align to TRBD1. Germline V gene lookup returns CDR1 SGHRS and CDR2 YFSETQ. There are 12 residues in the CDR3. The trim removed 5 bases at V and 7 bases at J, leaving 4 bases unmatched. As DNA, the CDR3 is TGCGCCAGCAGGTCCGGACAGGGGGAGCAGTACTTC. Its translation is CASRSGQGEQYF.

This rearrangement joins TRBV4-1 to TRBJ1-5; 8 bases match TRBD1. The germline gives CDR1 MGHRA, CDR2 YSYEKL. J was trimmed by 4 bases and V by 1 base; bases with no gene match: 3. This CDR3 is built from 15 residues. The CDR3 sequence: CASSQVRDRNQPQHF. Written as DNA, the CDR3 is TGCGCCAGCAGCCAAGTTCGGGACAGGAATCAGCCCCAGCATTTT.